A selection of T cell receptor beta chains follows, all from one sample in a study of T cells in Graves' hyperthyroidism and ophthalmopathy. Via MiXCR, TCRdb re-called the multiplex PCR reads, giving one row per CDR3 protein. The data contain approximately 570,000 distinct CDR3 sequences, just under 20% of them seen just once; the ten biggest clones take up around 50%. The sequencing input was blood. Receptor source: a man aged 40-49 years with Graves' ophthalmopathy. Both conserved end residues are part of each CDR3. D genes are given only for firm matches. Clone size is not always given. Where it is, it says once, few, many or a class for expanded clones.

size	D	V	J	CDR3	DNA
-	-	TRBV9	TRBJ2-7	CASSVGLVNEQYF	TGTGCCAGCAGCGTAGGACTAGTTAACGAGCAGTACTTC
-	-	TRBV10-1	TRBJ2-5	CASSESRTLGTQYF	TGCGCCAGCAGTGAGTCGAGGACGTTGGGGACCCAGTACTTC
-	TRBD1	TRBV27	TRBJ1-5	CASSFVGQGSNQPQHF	TGTGCCAGCAGTTTCGTCGGACAGGGTAGCAATCAGCCCCAGCATTTT
-	-	TRBV19	TRBJ2-1	CASSMGRNNEQFF	TGTGCCAGTAGTATGGGACGAAACAATGAGCAGTTCTTC
few	TRBD1	TRBV5-1	TRBJ2-7	CASSPPRGLGDEQYF	TGCGCCAGCAGTCCACCCAGGGGGCTAGGTGACGAGCAGTACTTC
few	-	TRBV19	TRBJ2-2	CASGRGASNTGELFF	TGTGCCAGTGGAAGGGGGGCCTCGAACACCGGGGAGCTGTTTTTT
few	-	TRBV5-6	TRBJ2-1	CASSLEGTSTPTYPYNEQFF	TGTGCCAGCAGCTTGGAAGGGACATCAACTCCCACTTATCCATACAATGAGCAGTTCTTC
-	-	TRBV20-1	TRBJ2-7	CSARALQGSIYEQYF	TGCAGTGCTAGAGCCCTACAGGGATCGATCTACGAGCAGTACTTC
-	-	TRBV19	TRBJ1-6	CASSSGTLYNSPLHF	TGTGCCAGTAGTTCCGGGACCCTCTATAATTCACCCCTCCACTTT
few	-	TRBV2	TRBJ1-2	CAEGDYGYTF	TGTGCCGAGGGAGACTATGGCTACACCTTC
few	-	TRBV5-1	TRBJ1-2	CASSLGTAVTGYTF	TGCGCCAGCAGCTTGGGGACAGCGGTAACTGGCTACACCTTC
many	-	TRBV6-1	TRBJ2-5	CASSEVGVLQETQYF	TGTGCCAGCAGTGAAGTGGGGGTACTACAAGAGACCCAGTACTTC
-	TRBD1	TRBV9	TRBJ1-6	CASAAGGGNSPLHF	TGTGCCAGCGCAGCAGGGGGAGGCAATTCACCCCTCCACTTT
few	-	TRBV19	TRBJ1-5	CASSRDKQPQHF	TGTGCCAGTAGTAGGGACAAACAGCCCCAGCATTTT
many	-	TRBV12-3/TRBV12-4	TRBJ2-2	CASSVGTLNTGELFF	TGTGCCAGCAGTGTCGGGACATTGAACACCGGGGAGCTGTTTTTT
few	TRBD1	TRBV24-1	TRBJ2-7	CATVGQGYEQYF	TGTGCCACCGTGGGACAGGGCTACGAGCAGTACTTC
-	TRBD2	TRBV20-1	TRBJ2-1	CSARGVVSSGRYIQGEQFF	TGCAGTGCTAGAGGGGTGGTGTCTAGCGGGAGGTACATACAAGGTGAGCAGTTCTTC
few	-	TRBV3-1	TRBJ2-3	CASSRPGPGDTQYF	TGTGCCAGCAGCCGCCCAGGGCCGGGAGATACGCAGTATTTT
many	-	TRBV11-2	TRBJ2-3	CASSLPPESAQYF	TGTGCCAGCAGCTTACCCCCAGAGAGCGCGCAGTATTTT
many	TRBD1	TRBV12-3/TRBV12-4	TRBJ1-1	CASSLPLGGATTEAFF	TGTGCCAGCAGTTTACCCTTAGGGGGCGCGACGACTGAAGCTTTCTTT
many	-	TRBV7-8	TRBJ2-7	CASSLAETYEQYF	TGTGCCAGCAGCTTAGCGGAGACCTACGAGCAGTACTTC